This T cell receptor (beta chain) was identified during a study of tumor-infiltrating lymphocytes in localized non-small cell lung cancer. At the level of the study: Patients included smokers and never-smokers with various histologies, some sampled after neoadjuvant chemotherapy. Study-wide findings and caveats: TCRbeta sequencing showed higher T cell infiltration in tumors than uninvolved lung. Technical variation could not be separated from intratumor heterogeneity here. Immunotypes IM1 and IM2 had similar TCR-derived T-cell fractions.

The CDR3 is 11 amino acids. Trimming cost V 6 bases and J 13 bases, with 10 bases left between them. Germline CDR1 SGHDN, CDR2 FVKESK. Sequenced by immunoSEQ multiplex PCR; TCRdb stores in-frame clones only, minus some. The sample consists of around 13,000 clones, approximately 74% of them appearing once. This clone occurred a few times. The antigen is unknown. The sequencing sample was made of uninvolved lung tissue not adjacent to the tumor. The clonotype comes from a human donor with non-small cell lung cancer. V gene TRBV14 combines with J gene TRBJ1-6; no clear D. CDR3 amino acids: CASSSPGPLHF. The CDR3 DNA is TGTGCCAGCAGTTCGCCCGGCCCCCTCCACTTT.